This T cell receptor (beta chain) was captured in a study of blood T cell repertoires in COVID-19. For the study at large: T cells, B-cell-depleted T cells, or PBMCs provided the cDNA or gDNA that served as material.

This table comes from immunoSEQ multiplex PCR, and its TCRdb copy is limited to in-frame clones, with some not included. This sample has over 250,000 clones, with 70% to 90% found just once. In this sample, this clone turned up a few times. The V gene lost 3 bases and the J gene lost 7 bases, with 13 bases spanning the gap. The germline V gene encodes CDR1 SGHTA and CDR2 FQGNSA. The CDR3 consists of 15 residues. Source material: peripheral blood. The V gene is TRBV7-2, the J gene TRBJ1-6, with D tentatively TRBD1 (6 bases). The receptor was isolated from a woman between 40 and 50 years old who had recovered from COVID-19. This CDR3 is CASSFSGGGNSPLHF. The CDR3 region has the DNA TGTGCCAGCAGCTTCTCGGGAGGGGGGAATTCACCCCTCCACTTT.